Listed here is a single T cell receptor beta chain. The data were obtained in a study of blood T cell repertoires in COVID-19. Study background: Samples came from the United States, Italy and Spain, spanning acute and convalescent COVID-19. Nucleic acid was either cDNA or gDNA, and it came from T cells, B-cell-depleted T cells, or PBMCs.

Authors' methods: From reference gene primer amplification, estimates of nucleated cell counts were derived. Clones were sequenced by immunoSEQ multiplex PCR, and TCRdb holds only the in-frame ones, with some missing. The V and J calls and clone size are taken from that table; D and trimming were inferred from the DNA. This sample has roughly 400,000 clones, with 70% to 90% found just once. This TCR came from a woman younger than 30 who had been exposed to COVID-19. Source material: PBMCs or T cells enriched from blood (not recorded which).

The CDR3 sequence: CASSPWDRGTMATTF. Here the CDR3 DNA reads TGTGCCAGCAGCCCCTGGGACAGGGGAACTATGGCTACCACCTTC. The V and J genes are TRBV28 and TRBJ1-2; 10 bases line up with TRBD1. The CDR3 sequence is 15 residues long. V trimming: 6 bases; J trimming: 13 bases; junction bases outside the gene matches: 17. The germline gives CDR1 MDHEN, CDR2 SYDVKM.